This T cell receptor beta chain was retrieved from a study of T-cell memory formation after mild COVID-19. Overall study results and limits: Memory cells collected pre-infection included some clones that later responded, suggesting cross-reactive memory joined. Contracting CD4+ clones lay largely in CM and EM, with CD8+ ones residing in EMRA. CD4/CD8 balance characterized clones contracting day 15 to 85, and CD4+ skew characterized later expanders.

A few counts support this clonotype. No antigen is known for it. Constant-segment primers and 5'RACE yielded cDNA libraries for TCR alpha and TCR beta, each carrying sample barcodes and UMIs. TCRdb called the 5' RACE reads again in MiXCR, with one record for every CDR3 protein. The table records fewer than 650,000 distinct CDR3 sequences, 17% of them present only once. The CDR3 contains 13 residues. CDR1 MNHEY and CDR2 SVGAGI come from the germline V gene. J was trimmed by 5 bases and V by 9 bases; bases with no gene match: 5. V is TRBV6-5 and J is TRBJ2-5; 11 bases match TRBD1. The sample comprised PBMCs or a T cell subset sorted from them (not recorded which). The TCR was taken from an adult woman who had mild COVID-19 (a few samples of this study predate the infection). Cell type and time point are not known. CDR3 amino acids: CASRTGGAETQYF. CDR3 nucleotides: TGTGCCAGTCGGACAGGGGGCGCGGAGACCCAGTACTTC.